The rows below give T cell receptor beta chains drawn from one sample of a study of T cells after posttransplantation cyclophosphamide. The data were produced by immunoSEQ multiplex PCR, yet TCRdb's version contains in-frame clones alone and is incomplete. Recorded here are approximately 25,000 clones, with no singletons, and the ten leading clones hold less than 2%. The sequenced sample was PBMCs, obtained after allogeneic stem cell transplant with posttransplant cyclophosphamide. The receptor source for this set is a male patient aged 18-30 years who received an allogeneic stem cell transplant from a related donor, was CMV-positive, and had no GVHD. Part of the T cell pool may stem from the graft donor. Both conserved end residues are part of each CDR3. The D gene is left open where the match is weak. Clone size, where shown, is once, few, many, or a class for clones that have expanded.

J gene: TRBJ2-3
D gene: NA
clone size: many
V gene: TRBV7-9
CDR3 DNA: TGTGCCAGCAGCACAGGGCCAGATACGCAGTATTTT
CDR3 protein: CASSTGPDTQYF

J gene: TRBJ2-1
D gene: TRBD2
clone size: many
V gene: TRBV5-1
CDR3 DNA: TGCGCCAGCAGCTTGGTCTTAGCGGGGGAGCAGTTCTTC
CDR3 protein: CASSLVLAGEQFF

J gene: TRBJ1-1
D gene: NA
clone size: many
V gene: TRBV6-6
CDR3 DNA: TGTGCCAGCACTATAAAGAACACTGAAGCTTTCTTT
CDR3 protein: CASTIKNTEAFF

J gene: TRBJ2-7
D gene: TRBD2
clone size: many
V gene: TRBV19
CDR3 DNA: TGTGCCAGTAGAACACTAGCGGGAGGAATTTACGAGCAGTACTTC
CDR3 protein: CASRTLAGGIYEQYF

J gene: TRBJ2-1
D gene: NA
clone size: many
V gene: TRBV6-1
CDR3 DNA: TGTGCCAGCAGTGAGGTCCCGGAGGTGGGGTCCGCATACAATGAGCAGTTCTTC
CDR3 protein: CASSEVPEVGSAYNEQFF

J gene: TRBJ2-7
D gene: TRBD2
clone size: many
V gene: TRBV9
CDR3 DNA: TGTGCCAGCAGCGCGGGAGGTGAGCAGTACTTC
CDR3 protein: CASSAGGEQYF

J gene: TRBJ1-6
D gene: TRBD1
clone size: many
V gene: TRBV2
CDR3 DNA: TGTGCCAGCAGGGGACAGCAAAATTCACCCCTCCACTTT
CDR3 protein: CASRGQQNSPLHF

J gene: TRBJ2-7
D gene: NA
clone size: many
V gene: TRBV11-1
CDR3 DNA: TGTGCCAGCAGCCCCCGGTTGATAGCGCTATCCTACGAGCAGTACTTC
CDR3 protein: CASSPRLIALSYEQYF

J gene: TRBJ1-4
D gene: NA
clone size: many
V gene: TRBV4-2
CDR3 DNA: TGTGCCAGCAGCCAAGGGCAGGGGTGGGCTAATGAAAAACTGTTTTTT
CDR3 protein: CASSQGQGWANEKLFF

J gene: TRBJ2-5
D gene: TRBD1
clone size: many
V gene: TRBV9
CDR3 DNA: TGTGCCAGCAGCGTTGACAGGGGTGGGGAGACCCAGTACTTC
CDR3 protein: CASSVDRGGETQYF

J gene: TRBJ1-2
D gene: NA
clone size: many
V gene: TRBV19
CDR3 DNA: TGTGCCAACTGTGGCAGGCCCTTCTATGGCTACACCTTC
CDR3 protein: CANCGRPFYGYTF

J gene: TRBJ1-6
D gene: NA
clone size: many
V gene: TRBV27
CDR3 DNA: TGTGCCAGCAGCAACGTACAGAGCTCCTATAATTCACCCCTCCACTTT
CDR3 protein: CASSNVQSSYNSPLHF

J gene: TRBJ2-7
D gene: NA
clone size: many
V gene: TRBV9
CDR3 DNA: TGTGCCAGCAGCGTAGGGTCCGGGGTGGACTACGAGCAGTACTTC
CDR3 protein: CASSVGSGVDYEQYF

J gene: TRBJ1-4
D gene: TRBD1
clone size: many
V gene: TRBV19
CDR3 DNA: TGTGCCAGTAGAAGGTTGGGACAGGGTGGTGAAAAACTGTTTTTT
CDR3 protein: CASRRLGQGGEKLFF

J gene: TRBJ2-1
D gene: NA
clone size: many
V gene: TRBV19
CDR3 DNA: TGTGCCAGTACAGGGGCAGGCAATGAGCAGTTCTTC
CDR3 protein: CASTGAGNEQFF

J gene: TRBJ2-7
D gene: NA
clone size: many
V gene: TRBV28
CDR3 DNA: TGTGCCAGCAATACAGGGATCTACGAGCAGTACTTC
CDR3 protein: CASNTGIYEQYF

J gene: TRBJ2-3
D gene: NA
clone size: many
V gene: TRBV27
CDR3 DNA: TGTGCCAGCAGTTTAGGAGGGAGAATAGATACGCAGTATTTT
CDR3 protein: CASSLGGRIDTQYF

J gene: TRBJ1-3
D gene: NA
clone size: many
V gene: TRBV30
CDR3 DNA: TGTGCCTGGAACCCCCTAGGAAACACCATATATTTT
CDR3 protein: CAWNPLGNTIYF

J gene: TRBJ2-1
D gene: NA
clone size: many
V gene: TRBV7-9
CDR3 DNA: TGTGCCAGCAGCATTCTCAGGGCCGAGCAGTTCTTC
CDR3 protein: CASSILRAEQFF

J gene: TRBJ2-7
D gene: NA
clone size: many
V gene: TRBV28
CDR3 DNA: TGTGCCAGCAGTTTATGGGTACAGGAACCCTACGAGCAGTACTTC
CDR3 protein: CASSLWVQEPYEQYF

J gene: TRBJ2-1
D gene: TRBD2
clone size: many
V gene: TRBV7-6
CDR3 DNA: TGTGCCAGCAGCTTAGGGCGGGAGGGATACAATGAGCAGTTCTTC
CDR3 protein: CASSLGREGYNEQFF

J gene: TRBJ2-5
D gene: TRBD1
clone size: many
V gene: TRBV4-1
CDR3 DNA: TGCGCCAGCAGCCAAGATGGGACAGGGTCGGGAGAGACCCAGTACTTC
CDR3 protein: CASSQDGTGSGETQYF

J gene: TRBJ1-2
D gene: NA
clone size: many
V gene: TRBV6-6
CDR3 DNA: TGTGCCAGCAGCCCCGGACAGTATGGCTACACCTTC
CDR3 protein: CASSPGQYGYTF

J gene: TRBJ2-5
D gene: NA
clone size: many
V gene: TRBV5-8
CDR3 DNA: TGTGCCAGCAGCCCGGGACTTGTAGAGACCCAGTACTTC
CDR3 protein: CASSPGLVETQYF

J gene: TRBJ2-7
D gene: NA
clone size: many
V gene: TRBV6-1
CDR3 DNA: TGTGCCAGCAGTCCTGGACCCGGGATCTACGAGCAGTACTTC
CDR3 protein: CASSPGPGIYEQYF

J gene: TRBJ2-7
D gene: TRBD1
clone size: many
V gene: TRBV28
CDR3 DNA: TGTGCCAGCAGCAGGGACAGGGCCTCCTACGAGCAGTACTTC
CDR3 protein: CASSRDRASYEQYF

J gene: TRBJ2-7
D gene: TRBD1
clone size: many
V gene: TRBV2
CDR3 DNA: TGTGCCAGCAGTGAAGCGCCCCAGGGGGATTACTCCTACGAGCAGTACTTC
CDR3 protein: CASSEAPQGDYSYEQYF

J gene: TRBJ2-7
D gene: TRBD2
clone size: many
V gene: TRBV30
CDR3 DNA: TGTGCCTGGAGCCAGGGACTACCTCACGAGCAGTACTTC
CDR3 protein: CAWSQGLPHEQYF

J gene: TRBJ2-7
D gene: TRBD1
clone size: many
V gene: TRBV5-6
CDR3 DNA: TGTGCCAGCAGCCCGGGACAGTCCTACGAGCAGTACTTC
CDR3 protein: CASSPGQSYEQYF

J gene: TRBJ2-7
D gene: TRBD2
clone size: many
V gene: TRBV5-1
CDR3 DNA: TGCGCCAGCAGCCCAGGACTAGCGGGAGTGGCCCTTCGGGAGCAGTACTTC
CDR3 protein: CASSPGLAGVALREQYF

J gene: TRBJ2-7
D gene: NA
clone size: many
V gene: TRBV4-2
CDR3 DNA: TGTGCCAGCAGCCAAGATTTCGGGTGGGACTCCACCTACGAGCAGTACTTC
CDR3 protein: CASSQDFGWDSTYEQYF

J gene: TRBJ2-7
D gene: NA
clone size: many
V gene: TRBV6-1
CDR3 DNA: TGTGCCAGCTCCCACGGGACACCTTACGAGCAGTACTTC
CDR3 protein: CASSHGTPYEQYF

J gene: TRBJ2-6
D gene: NA
clone size: many
V gene: TRBV21-1
CDR3 DNA: TGTGCCAGCAGCAAAGACAGGGTCGAGACATTTGCTGGGGCCAACGTCCTGACTTTC
CDR3 protein: CASSKDRVETFAGANVLTF

J gene: TRBJ2-3
D gene: TRBD1
clone size: many
V gene: TRBV11-2
CDR3 DNA: TGTGCCACGGGACAGGGGGCCGCAGATACGCAGTATTTT
CDR3 protein: CATGQGAADTQYF

J gene: TRBJ2-5
D gene: TRBD1
clone size: many
V gene: TRBV29-1
CDR3 DNA: TGCAGCGTTGGTCTTCGGGACAGGGGTTTGGAGACCCAGTACTTC
CDR3 protein: CSVGLRDRGLETQYF

J gene: TRBJ2-7
D gene: NA
clone size: many
V gene: TRBV7-9
CDR3 DNA: TGTGCCAGCAGCTTATCGGGGGTCTACGAGCAGTACTTC
CDR3 protein: CASSLSGVYEQYF

J gene: TRBJ2-5
D gene: TRBD1
clone size: NA
V gene: TRBV5-1
CDR3 DNA: TGCGCCAGCAGCTTTAGGTGGGACAGGGGGCTAGAGACCCAGTACTTC
CDR3 protein: CASSFRWDRGLETQYF

J gene: TRBJ2-1
D gene: NA
clone size: many
V gene: TRBV4-1
CDR3 DNA: TGCGCCAGCAGCCGAGACAATGAGCAGTTCTTC
CDR3 protein: CASSRDNEQFF

J gene: TRBJ2-2
D gene: TRBD2
clone size: many
V gene: TRBV7-3
CDR3 DNA: TGTGCCAGCAGGACGCGGGGGGGCATTATTACCGGGGAGCTGTTTTTT
CDR3 protein: CASRTRGGIITGELFF

J gene: TRBJ1-4
D gene: NA
clone size: many
V gene: TRBV5-1
CDR3 DNA: TGCGCCAGCAGCTTTGACAGACCCAATGAAAAACTGTTTTTT
CDR3 protein: CASSFDRPNEKLFF

J gene: TRBJ1-2
D gene: NA
clone size: many
V gene: TRBV9
CDR3 DNA: TGTGCCAGCAGCGTAGAAGGTCAGGGGTTCTATGGCTACACCTTC
CDR3 protein: CASSVEGQGFYGYTF

J gene: TRBJ2-7
D gene: NA
clone size: NA
V gene: TRBV10-3
CDR3 DNA: TGTGCCATCAGTGAGAAAATTGTCTACGAGCAGTACTTC
CDR3 protein: CAISEKIVYEQYF

J gene: TRBJ2-2
D gene: NA
clone size: many
V gene: TRBV10-1
CDR3 DNA: TGCGCCAGCAGGGACAGTTGTGGGGACACCGGGGAGCTGTTTTTT
CDR3 protein: CASRDSCGDTGELFF

J gene: TRBJ1-6
D gene: NA
clone size: many
V gene: TRBV7-6
CDR3 DNA: TGTGCCAGCAGTTTCGACAGCAAGAATTCACCCCTCCACTTT
CDR3 protein: CASSFDSKNSPLHF

J gene: TRBJ2-4
D gene: TRBD2
clone size: many
V gene: TRBV5-1
CDR3 DNA: TGCGCCAGCAGCTTGACTAGCGGGGGAGGGAACATTCAGTACTTC
CDR3 protein: CASSLTSGGGNIQYF

J gene: TRBJ2-7
D gene: TRBD1
clone size: many
V gene: TRBV11-2
CDR3 DNA: TGTGCCAGCAGCTTAGTAAGGGACAGGGTCGCGTACGAGCAGTACTTC
CDR3 protein: CASSLVRDRVAYEQYF

J gene: TRBJ2-2
D gene: TRBD2
clone size: many
V gene: TRBV4-3
CDR3 DNA: TGCGCCAGCAGCCAAGATCTAGCGGGAGTTTGGGCCGGGGAGCTGTTTTTT
CDR3 protein: CASSQDLAGVWAGELFF

J gene: TRBJ2-1
D gene: NA
clone size: many
V gene: TRBV2
CDR3 DNA: TGTGCCAGCAGTGAAACGCTAGCCGAGGAGCAGTTCTTC
CDR3 protein: CASSETLAEEQFF

J gene: TRBJ2-5
D gene: NA
clone size: many
V gene: TRBV20-1
CDR3 DNA: TGCAGTGCTACCGGGGGAGAGACCCAGTACTTC
CDR3 protein: CSATGGETQYF

J gene: TRBJ1-5
D gene: NA
clone size: many
V gene: TRBV7-9
CDR3 DNA: TGTGCCAGCAGCCAAGGGGGAAGCAATCAGCCCCAGCATTTT
CDR3 protein: CASSQGGSNQPQHF

J gene: TRBJ1-2
D gene: TRBD1
clone size: many
V gene: TRBV27
CDR3 DNA: TGTGCCAGCAGTTCTTTGGCAGGGGGTGACTATGGCTACACCTTC
CDR3 protein: CASSSLAGGDYGYTF

J gene: TRBJ1-5
D gene: NA
clone size: many
V gene: TRBV19
CDR3 DNA: TGTGCCAGTAGACCTCAGGGATATAGCAATCAGCCCCAGCATTTT
CDR3 protein: CASRPQGYSNQPQHF

J gene: TRBJ1-2
D gene: NA
clone size: many
V gene: TRBV29-1
CDR3 DNA: TGCAGCGCCCGGACAGACTATGGCTACACCTTC
CDR3 protein: CSARTDYGYTF

J gene: TRBJ2-2
D gene: NA
clone size: many
V gene: TRBV15
CDR3 DNA: TGTGCCACCAGCAGAGATCTGTCCGGGGAGCTGTTTTTT
CDR3 protein: CATSRDLSGELFF